This T cell receptor beta chain stems from a study of blood T cell repertoires in COVID-19. The wider study: The cDNA or gDNA used as material had been derived from T cells, B-cell-depleted T cells, or PBMCs.

As originally analysed: Estimation of nucleated cell counts relied on the amplification of reference gene primers. This table comes from immunoSEQ multiplex PCR, and its TCRdb copy is limited to in-frame clones, with some not included. That table gives V, J and clone size, and the DNA gave D and trimming. Here the sample spans about 81,000 clones, approximately 89% being singletons. In this sample, this clone turned up a few times. V dropped 8 bases and J dropped 7; count of bases not matched to a gene: 16. This CDR3 region has 16 residues. Germline loops: CDR1 LNHDA, CDR2 SQIVND (reference sequence).

The chain combines TRBV19 with TRBJ1-5, with 8 nucleotides matching TRBD1. This receptor was taken from a man in his 70s with active or convalescent COVID-19. Material: peripheral blood. CDR3 amino acids: CASRSSSDRVLQPQHF. The CDR3 DNA sequence: TGTGCCAGTCGCAGTTCCTCGGACAGGGTCCTACAGCCCCAGCATTTT.